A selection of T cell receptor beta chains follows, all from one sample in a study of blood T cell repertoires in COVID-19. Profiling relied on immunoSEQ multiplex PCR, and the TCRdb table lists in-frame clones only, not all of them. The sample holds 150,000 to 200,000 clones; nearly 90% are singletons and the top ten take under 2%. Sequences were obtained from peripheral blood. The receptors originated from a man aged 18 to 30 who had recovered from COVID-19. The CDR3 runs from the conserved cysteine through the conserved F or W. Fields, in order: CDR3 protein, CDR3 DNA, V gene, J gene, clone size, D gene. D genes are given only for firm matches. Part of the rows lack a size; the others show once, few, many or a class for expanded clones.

CASGYRSTSNQPQHF	TGTGCCAGCGGTTATAGATCCACTAGCAATCAGCCCCAGCATTTT	TRBV27	TRBJ1-5	NA	NA
CASRRDRNTEAFF	TGTGCCAGCAGGCGGGACAGGAACACTGAAGCTTTCTTT	TRBV7-3	TRBJ1-1	NA	TRBD1
CASSSCNQPQHF	TGTGCCAGCAGCTCGTGCAATCAGCCCCAGCATTTT	TRBV11-3	TRBJ1-5	NA	NA
CASSYWGVGSDEQFF	TGTGCCAGCAGCTATTGGGGGGTTGGCAGCGATGAGCAGTTCTTC	TRBV9	TRBJ2-1	many	NA
CASSTSWGGGQGVDEQFF	TGTGCCAGCAGTACATCATGGGGAGGGGGACAGGGTGTAGATGAGCAGTTCTTC	TRBV28	TRBJ2-1	NA	TRBD1
CASRTVPGELFF	TGTGCCAGCAGAACTGTACCCGGGGAGCTGTTTTTT	TRBV12-3/TRBV12-4	TRBJ2-2	NA	NA
CASSYGTGAYEQYF	TGTGCCAGCAGTTACGGGACAGGAGCCTACGAGCAGTACTTC	TRBV6-5	TRBJ2-7	NA	TRBD1
CSASVSGSGYYNEQFF	TGCAGTGCTAGTGTGTCGGGGAGCGGGTATTACAATGAGCAGTTCTTC	TRBV20-1	TRBJ2-1	NA	NA
CASSSRATGPGELFF	TGTGCCAGCAGCTCAAGAGCGACAGGGCCCGGGGAGCTGTTTTTT	TRBV27	TRBJ2-2	few	TRBD1
CASRQLLNYGYTF	TGTGCCAGCAGACAGTTGCTAAACTATGGCTACACCTTC	TRBV19	TRBJ1-2	NA	NA
CASSPLDGLYGYTF	TGTGCCAGCAGTCCCTTGGACGGACTCTATGGCTACACCTTC	TRBV7-8	TRBJ1-2	NA	NA
CASSLWASGSSYNEQFF	TGTGCCAGCAGCTTATGGGCGAGCGGGAGCTCCTACAATGAGCAGTTCTTC	TRBV11-2	TRBJ2-1	NA	TRBD2
CASSQGGGGFYEQYF	TGTGCCAGCAGCCAAGGGGGCGGGGGGTTCTACGAGCAGTACTTC	TRBV3-1/TRBV3-2	TRBJ2-7	NA	TRBD2
CASSTGTGETQYF	TGTGCCAGCAGCACAGGGACAGGAGAGACCCAGTACTTC	TRBV9	TRBJ2-5	NA	TRBD1
CASSLGMNTEAFF	TGTGCCAGCAGCTTAGGTATGAACACTGAAGCTTTCTTT	TRBV7-9	TRBJ1-1	few	NA
CASSVGGTSGSRSYNEQFF	TGTGCCAGCAGCGTAGGTGGGACTAGCGGGTCCCGCTCCTACAATGAGCAGTTCTTC	TRBV9	TRBJ2-1	NA	TRBD2
CASSLQGLSSYNEQFF	TGTGCCAGCAGCCTTCAAGGACTAAGCTCCTACAATGAGCAGTTCTTC	TRBV14	TRBJ2-1	NA	NA
CASSFTRVDTEAFF	TGTGCCAGCAGCTTTACCAGGGTAGACACTGAAGCTTTCTTT	TRBV5-6	TRBJ1-1	once	NA
CASSNDRSTDTQYF	TGTGCCAGTAGTAATGACAGAAGCACAGATACGCAGTATTTT	TRBV19	TRBJ2-3	once	NA
CASSQDLAGELFF	TGCGCCAGCAGCCAAGATCTAGCCGGGGAGCTGTTTTTT	TRBV4-3	TRBJ2-2	NA	NA
CASSQTGGIQPQHF	TGTGCCAGCTCACAAACAGGGGGGATTCAGCCCCAGCATTTT	TRBV18	TRBJ1-5	NA	TRBD1
CASSLPRIYSNQPQHF	TGTGCCAGCAGCCTCCCACGCATCTATAGCAATCAGCCCCAGCATTTT	TRBV3-1/TRBV3-2	TRBJ1-5	NA	NA
CASSLLILTGWGYTF	TGTGCCAGCAGCCTCCTCATATTGACAGGGTGGGGCTACACCTTC	TRBV28	TRBJ1-2	many	TRBD1
CASSFTKHEQYF	TGTGCCAGCAGCTTCACGAAGCACGAGCAGTACTTC	TRBV5-6	TRBJ2-7	NA	NA
CASSSPRASGPDYEQYF	TGTGCCAGCAGTTCCCCCCGAGCATCAGGGCCCGACTACGAGCAGTACTTC	TRBV28	TRBJ2-7	NA	NA
CASKSFSTGENQPQHF	TGTGCCAGCAAGAGTTTTTCGACAGGTGAAAATCAGCCCCAGCATTTT	TRBV27	TRBJ1-5	once	NA
CASSEDPRDEQYF	TGTGCCAGCAGTGAAGACCCACGGGACGAGCAGTACTTC	TRBV2	TRBJ2-7	NA	NA
CASRGQGEGTEAFF	TGTGCCAGCAGGGGACAGGGGGAAGGGACTGAAGCTTTCTTT	TRBV3-1/TRBV3-2	TRBJ1-1	NA	TRBD1
CASSLGTENSPLHF	TGTGCCAGCAGCTTGGGGACAGAAAATTCACCCCTCCACTTT	TRBV7-9	TRBJ1-6	NA	TRBD1
CASSPGQGTDNEQFF	TGTGCCAGCAGCCCGGGACAGGGAACAGACAATGAGCAGTTCTTC	TRBV9	TRBJ2-1	NA	TRBD1
CANRQPCLAEGYTF	TGTGCCAACCGACAGCCCTGCCTGGCGGAGGGCTACACCTTC	TRBV24-1	TRBJ1-2	once	NA
CASSDNPLAVEQFF	TGTGCCAGCAGTGACAATCCCCTAGCGGTTGAGCAGTTCTTC	TRBV6-4	TRBJ2-1	NA	TRBD2
CASGLRDRLNTEAFF	TGTGCTAGTGGCCTCAGGGACAGGTTGAACACTGAAGCTTTCTTT	TRBV12-5	TRBJ1-1	NA	TRBD1